A selection of T cell receptor beta chains follows, all from one sample in a study of neurological immune-mediated disorders. TCRdb passed the 5' RACE reads through MiXCR, listing each CDR3 protein once. The sample has tens of thousands of distinct CDR3 sequences; less than 25% are singletons. The sample comprised PBMCs. The receptors shown here come from a man aged 55-75 years with HTLV-1-associated myelopathy (HAM/TSP). Each CDR3 is given with its conserved first and last residue. Fields, in order: CDR3 protein, clone size, V gene. Not all rows give a size; the values are once, few, many and, for expanded clones, a class.

CDR3: CASSDRDRGLEQFF; size: many; V: TRBV12-3/TRBV12-4
CDR3: CASGSTSGRESEQFF; size: many; V: TRBV6-2/TRBV6-3
CDR3: CASSRAPARAFF; size: many; V: TRBV12-3/TRBV12-4
CDR3: CASRSDSTDTQYF; size: many; V: TRBV2
CDR3: CASSQDMASRADTQYF; size: many; V: TRBV4-2
CDR3: CASRLETGELFF; size: many; V: TRBV18
CDR3: CASSAKGTGLISDTQYF; size: NA; V: TRBV7-3
CDR3: CASSLATGGEQYF; size: many; V: TRBV5-1
CDR3: CASSFTSSAVGSEQYF; size: NA; V: TRBV11-2
CDR3: CSARRMDRFNQPQHF; size: many; V: TRBV20-1
CDR3: CASSFGQGPDTQYF; size: many; V: TRBV7-9
CDR3: CASSPGTGGRMNTEAFF; size: many; V: TRBV7-9
CDR3: CASSVVGPSEPLHF; size: many; V: TRBV7-2
CDR3: CASSLGEPGNTIYF; size: NA; V: TRBV7-3
CDR3: CASSPRTGFTDTQYF; size: many; V: TRBV5-1
CDR3: CASSPGDTEAFF; size: NA; V: TRBV12-3/TRBV12-4
CDR3: CASGRQGLEFF; size: many; V: TRBV27
CDR3: CASSLLPTGTSGGSEFF; size: many; V: TRBV7-2
CDR3: CASSPGTGGEETQYF; size: many; V: TRBV11-2
CDR3: CASSQVEQSKQFF; size: NA; V: TRBV14
CDR3: CASSLDLAPNYGYTF; size: many; V: TRBV5-6
CDR3: CASCVWGQGEAFF; size: NA; V: TRBV9
CDR3: CASSPPGGSQETQYF; size: NA; V: TRBV18
CDR3: CSASRGPSNQPQHF; size: many; V: TRBV20-1